The 2 T cell receptor beta chains below come from one sample, sequenced in a study of blood T cells in healthy people across ages. PCR was performed a second time for about 6 to 12 cycles using a sample-barcoded 5' primer and a J-beta primer mix. TCRdb independently ran MiXCR on the 5' RACE reads; one entry per CDR3 protein. Seen here are nearly 800,000 distinct CDR3 sequences, 20% to 25% observed once, and the top ten hold approximately 3.7%. The same specimen was also included in a second study, on T cells of mothers and their children.

The sequenced sample consisted of blood. Receptors were obtained from a boy under 18 in good health.

The chain has TRBV4-3 and TRBJ2-1; tentatively, D is TRBD1 or TRBD2 (5 bases each). The CDR3 sequence is 12 residues long. V was cut by 1 base and J by 13 bases, with 11 bases left in between. CDR1 and CDR2 (germline): LGHNA, YSLEER. The DNA of the CDR3 is TGCGCCAGCAGCCAAGTGGGGACCAAACAGTTCTTC. This encodes CASSQVGTKQFF.

The chain carries TRBV6-2 or TRBV6-3 and TRBJ2-6; D is undetermined. CDR3 length: 16 amino acids. Germline V CDR1 and CDR2: MNHEY, SVGEGT. Trimming removed 7 bases from V and 0 bases from J, with 13 bases in between. CDR3 DNA sequence: TGTGCCAGCACCGTCCTGGGAATCTCTGGGGCCAACGTCCTGACTTTC. This encodes CASTVLGISGANVLTF.